This TCR beta chain was captured in a study of T cell clonotyping in hematopoietic cell transplantation. Study-wide results and caveats: After transplant, recipient diversity fell while pathologically expanded clonotypes grew through day 180. CD4 and CD8 repertoire contributions could not be separated without sorting.

Profiling relied on immunoSEQ multiplex PCR, and the TCRdb table lists in-frame clones only, not all of them. Counted here are 3,000 to 4,000 clones, more than 90% occurring once; the ten biggest clones make up 1.7%. Indicated time point: recipient sample about 28 days before transplant, after cytoreduction. Of note for this clone: Its target is not known.

The V end was cut by 4 bases, the J end by 9 bases, with 20 bases between. CDR3 length: 16 amino acids. The germline V gene has CDR1 SGHTS and CDR2 YDEGEE. The material sequenced was peripheral blood mononuclear cells, taken before stem cell transplant. The chain is built from TRBV5-8 and TRBJ1-6, with a possible D match to TRBD1 (5 bases). The origin of this receptor is a woman aged 50 to 60 with chronic myeloid leukemia. Some clones in this sample may be carry-over from other donors' samples. CDR3 DNA sequence: TGTGCCAGCAGCAGAGACAGTGGCGGGGAAAGTTCACCCCTCCACTTT. This codes for CASSRDSGGESSPLHF.